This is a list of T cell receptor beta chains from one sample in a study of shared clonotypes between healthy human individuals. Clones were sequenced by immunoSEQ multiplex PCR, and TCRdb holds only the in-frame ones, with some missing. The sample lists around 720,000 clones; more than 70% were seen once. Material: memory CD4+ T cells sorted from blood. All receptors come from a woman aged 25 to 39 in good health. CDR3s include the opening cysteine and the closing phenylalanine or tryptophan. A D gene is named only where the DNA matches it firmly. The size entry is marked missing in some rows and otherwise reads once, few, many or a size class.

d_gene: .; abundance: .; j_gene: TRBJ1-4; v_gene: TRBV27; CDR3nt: TGTGCCAGCAGTCACGGCTGGGGGAGGGAGGAAAAACTGTTTTTT; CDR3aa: CASSHGWGREEKLFF
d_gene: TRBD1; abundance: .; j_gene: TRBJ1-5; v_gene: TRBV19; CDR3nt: TGTGCCACCCGGACAGGGGGCCTGAGCAATCAGCCCCAGCATTTT; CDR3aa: CATRTGGLSNQPQHF
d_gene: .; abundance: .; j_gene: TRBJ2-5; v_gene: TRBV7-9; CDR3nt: TGTGCCAGCAGCTTCCGGACAGTTCCAGAGACCCAGTACTTC; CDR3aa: CASSFRTVPETQYF
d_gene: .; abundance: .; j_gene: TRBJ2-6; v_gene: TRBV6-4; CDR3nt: TGTGCCAGCAGCGACACAGGGATCTCTGGGGCCAACGTCCTGACTTTC; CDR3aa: CASSDTGISGANVLTF
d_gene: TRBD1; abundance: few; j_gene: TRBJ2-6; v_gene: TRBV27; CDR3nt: TGTGCCAGCAGTTTTGGCCAGGGGGCTGGGGCCAACGTCCTGACTTTC; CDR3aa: CASSFGQGAGANVLTF
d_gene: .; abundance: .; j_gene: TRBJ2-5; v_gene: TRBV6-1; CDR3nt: TGTGCCAGCAGTGAATTTGGGGGGCGGGAGGAGACCCAGTACTTC; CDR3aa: CASSEFGGREETQYF
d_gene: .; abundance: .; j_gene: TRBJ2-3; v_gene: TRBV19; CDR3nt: TGTGCCAGTAGTCTACAGGGTACGGATACGCAGTATTTT; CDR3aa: CASSLQGTDTQYF
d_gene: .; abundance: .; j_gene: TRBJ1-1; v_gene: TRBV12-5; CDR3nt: TGTGCTAGTGCCTCAATTCCCGGGGGGACTGAAGCTTTCTTT; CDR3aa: CASASIPGGTEAFF
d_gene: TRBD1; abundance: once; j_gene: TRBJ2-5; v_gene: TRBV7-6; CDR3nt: TGTGCCAGCAGCGTCGGGACAGAAGAGACCCAGTACTTC; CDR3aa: CASSVGTEETQYF
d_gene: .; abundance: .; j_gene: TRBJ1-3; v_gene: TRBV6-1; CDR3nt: TGTGCCAGCAGTGCCCACCAGGGTGCTTCTGGAAACACCATATATTTT; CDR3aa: CASSAHQGASGNTIYF
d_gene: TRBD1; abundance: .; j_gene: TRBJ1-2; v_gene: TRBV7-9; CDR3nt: TGTGCCAGCAGCTCCGGCCGAAAAGGACAGGGCCCACCTAACTATGGCTACACCTTC; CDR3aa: CASSSGRKGQGPPNYGYTF
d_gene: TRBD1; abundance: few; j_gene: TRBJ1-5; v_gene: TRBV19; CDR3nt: TGTGCCAGTAGTATAGGCGGGACAGGGAATCAGCCCCAGCATTTT; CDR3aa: CASSIGGTGNQPQHF
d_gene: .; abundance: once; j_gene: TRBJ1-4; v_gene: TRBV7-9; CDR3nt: TGTGCCAGCAGCCCGACTCCGGGAGAAAAACTGTTTTTT; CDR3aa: CASSPTPGEKLFF
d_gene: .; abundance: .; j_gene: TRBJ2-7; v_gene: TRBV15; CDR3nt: TGTGCCACCAGCAGAGACAGTAGAATGTCCTACGAGCAGTACTTC; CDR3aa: CATSRDSRMSYEQYF
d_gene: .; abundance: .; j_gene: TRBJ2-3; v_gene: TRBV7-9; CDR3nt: TGTGCCAGCAGCTTAGACGGTACGCAGTATTTT; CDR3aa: CASSLDGTQYF
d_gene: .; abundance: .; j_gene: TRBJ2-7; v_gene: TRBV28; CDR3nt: TGTGCCAGCAGCGCTCCGGGCCCCAAAGATTACGAGCAGTACTTC; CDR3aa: CASSAPGPKDYEQYF
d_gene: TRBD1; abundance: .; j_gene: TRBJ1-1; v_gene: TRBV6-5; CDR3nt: TGTGCCAGCAGGTGGACAGGGGACACTGAAGCTTTCTTT; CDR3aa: CASRWTGDTEAFF
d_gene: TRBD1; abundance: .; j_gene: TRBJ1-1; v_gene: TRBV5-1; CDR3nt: TGCGCCAGCAGCTGGGACAGGGAGGACACTGAAGCTTTCTTT; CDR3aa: CASSWDREDTEAFF
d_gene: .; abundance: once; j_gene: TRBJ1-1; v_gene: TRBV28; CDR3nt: TGTGCCAGCAGTTTATTGGGACGGCTGAACACTGAAGCTTTCTTT; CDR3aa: CASSLLGRLNTEAFF
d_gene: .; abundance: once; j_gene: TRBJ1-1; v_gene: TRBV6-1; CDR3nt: TGTGCCAGCAGTGTTCTTCGAGGGGGAACTGAAGCTTTCTTT; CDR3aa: CASSVLRGGTEAFF
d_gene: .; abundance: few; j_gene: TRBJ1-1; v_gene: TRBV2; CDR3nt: TGTGCCAGCACTGTTGGCCCGGGGAGGAACACTGAAGCTTTCTTT; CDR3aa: CASTVGPGRNTEAFF
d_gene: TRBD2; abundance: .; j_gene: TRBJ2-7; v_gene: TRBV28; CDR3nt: TGTGCCAGCAGTCTCCGACGTCAGCGGGGGCAGTACTTC; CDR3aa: CASSLRRQRGQYF
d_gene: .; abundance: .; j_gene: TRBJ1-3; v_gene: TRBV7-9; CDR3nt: TGTGCCAGCACCCTCCAGCGGGCAGGCACCTCTGGAAACACCATATATTTT; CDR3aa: CASTLQRAGTSGNTIYF
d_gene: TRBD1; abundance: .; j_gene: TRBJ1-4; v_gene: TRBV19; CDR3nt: TGTGCCAGTAGTACCGGGACAGTTAATGAAAAACTGTTTTTT; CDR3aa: CASSTGTVNEKLFF
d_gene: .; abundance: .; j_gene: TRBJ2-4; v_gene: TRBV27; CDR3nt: TGTGCCAGCAGTAAGCACGACAGTCCCAAAAACATTCAGTACTTC; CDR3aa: CASSKHDSPKNIQYF
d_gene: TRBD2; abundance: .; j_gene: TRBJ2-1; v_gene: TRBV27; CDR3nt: TGTGCCAGCAGTTTAAGACTAGCGGGAGATGATGAGCAGTTCTTC; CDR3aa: CASSLRLAGDDEQFF
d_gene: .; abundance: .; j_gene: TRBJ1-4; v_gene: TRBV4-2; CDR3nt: TGTGCCAGCAGCCAAGAGGTCCGGGGAATCCCCCTTAATGAAAAACTGTTTTTT; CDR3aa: CASSQEVRGIPLNEKLFF
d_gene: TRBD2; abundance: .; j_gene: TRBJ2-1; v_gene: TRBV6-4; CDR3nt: TGTGCCAGCAGTCCTAGCGGGAACAATGAGCAGTTCTTC; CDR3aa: CASSPSGNNEQFF